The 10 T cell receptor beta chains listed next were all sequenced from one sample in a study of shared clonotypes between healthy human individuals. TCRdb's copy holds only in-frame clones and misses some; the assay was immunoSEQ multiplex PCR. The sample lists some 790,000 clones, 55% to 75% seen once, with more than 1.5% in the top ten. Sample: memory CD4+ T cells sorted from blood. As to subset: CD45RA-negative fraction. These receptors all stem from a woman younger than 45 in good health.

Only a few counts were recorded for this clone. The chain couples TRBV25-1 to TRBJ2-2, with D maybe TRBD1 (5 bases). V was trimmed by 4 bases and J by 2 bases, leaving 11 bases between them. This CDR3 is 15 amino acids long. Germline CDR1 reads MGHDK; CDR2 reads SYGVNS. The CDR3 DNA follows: TGTGCCAGCAGTGGCCTCGACAGTAACACCGGGGAGCTGTTTTTT. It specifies CASSGLDSNTGELFF. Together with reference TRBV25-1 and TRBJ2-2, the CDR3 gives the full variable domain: EADIYQTPRYLVIGTGKKITLECSQTMGHDKMYWYQQDPGMELHLIHYSYGVNSTEKGDLSSESTVSRIRTEHFPLTLESARPSHTSQYLCASSGLDSNTGELFFGEGSRLTVL.

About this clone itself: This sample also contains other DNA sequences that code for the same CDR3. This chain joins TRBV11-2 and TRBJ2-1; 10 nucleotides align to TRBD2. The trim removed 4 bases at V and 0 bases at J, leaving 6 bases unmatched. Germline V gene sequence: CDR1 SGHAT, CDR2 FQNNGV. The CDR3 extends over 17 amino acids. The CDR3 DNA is TGTGCCAGCAGCTCGCGGACTAGCGGATTCTCCTACAATGAGCAGTTCTTC. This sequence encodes CASSSRTSGFSYNEQFF.

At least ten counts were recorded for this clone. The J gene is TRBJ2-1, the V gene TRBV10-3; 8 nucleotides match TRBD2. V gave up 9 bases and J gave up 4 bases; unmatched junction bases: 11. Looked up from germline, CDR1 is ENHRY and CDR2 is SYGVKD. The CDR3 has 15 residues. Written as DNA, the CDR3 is TGTGCCATAGGACCGGGACTAGGTCATTACAATGAGCAGTTCTTC. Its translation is CAIGPGLGHYNEQFF.

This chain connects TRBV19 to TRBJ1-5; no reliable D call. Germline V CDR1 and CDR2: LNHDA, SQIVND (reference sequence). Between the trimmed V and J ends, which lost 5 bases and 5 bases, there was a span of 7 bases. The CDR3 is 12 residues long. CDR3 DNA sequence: TGTGCCAGTAGTGCCGACGATCAGCCCCAGCATTTT. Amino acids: CASSADDQPQHF.

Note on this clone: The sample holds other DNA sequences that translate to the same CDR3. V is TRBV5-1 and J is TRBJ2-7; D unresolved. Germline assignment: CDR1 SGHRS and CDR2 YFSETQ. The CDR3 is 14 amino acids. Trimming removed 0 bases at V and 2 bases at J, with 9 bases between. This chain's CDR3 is CASSLEGPPYEQYF. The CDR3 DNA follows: TGCGCCAGCAGCTTGGAAGGGCCCCCCTACGAGCAGTACTTC.

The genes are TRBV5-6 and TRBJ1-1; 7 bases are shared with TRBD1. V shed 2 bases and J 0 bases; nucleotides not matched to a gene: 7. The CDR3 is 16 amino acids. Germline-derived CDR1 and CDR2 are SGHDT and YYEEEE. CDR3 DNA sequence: TGTGCCAGCAGCTTTTACTCCAGGGGGATGAACACTGAAGCTTTCTTT. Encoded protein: CASSFYSRGMNTEAFF.

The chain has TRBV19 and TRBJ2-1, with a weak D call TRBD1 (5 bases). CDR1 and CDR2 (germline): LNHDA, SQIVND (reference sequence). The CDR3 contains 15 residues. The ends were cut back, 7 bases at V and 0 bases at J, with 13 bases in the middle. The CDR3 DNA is TGTGCCAGTACCTTTACAGGAATCTCCTACAATGAGCAGTTCTTC. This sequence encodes CASTFTGISYNEQFF.

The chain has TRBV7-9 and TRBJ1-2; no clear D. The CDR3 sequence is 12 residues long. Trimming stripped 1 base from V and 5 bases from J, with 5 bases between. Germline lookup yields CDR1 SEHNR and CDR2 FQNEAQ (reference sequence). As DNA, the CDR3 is TGTGCCAGCAGCTTAGGGGCTTATGGCTACACCTTC. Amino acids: CASSLGAYGYTF.

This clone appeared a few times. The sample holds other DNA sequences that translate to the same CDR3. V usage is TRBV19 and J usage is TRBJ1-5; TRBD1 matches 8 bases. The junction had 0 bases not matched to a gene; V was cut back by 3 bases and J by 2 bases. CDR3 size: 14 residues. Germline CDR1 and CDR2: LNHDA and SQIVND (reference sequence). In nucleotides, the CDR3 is TGTGCCAGTAGTATGACAGGGGGCAATCAGCCCCAGCATTTT. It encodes CASSMTGGNQPQHF.

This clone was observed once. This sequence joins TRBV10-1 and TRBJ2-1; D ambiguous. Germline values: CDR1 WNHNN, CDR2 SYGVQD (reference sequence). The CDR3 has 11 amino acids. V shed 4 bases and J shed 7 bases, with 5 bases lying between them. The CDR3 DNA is TGCGCCAGCAGTGCGGCAAATGAGCAGTTCTTC. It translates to CASSAANEQFF.